These 18 T cell receptor beta chains were sequenced from one sample in a study of blood T cell repertoires in COVID-19. Sequencing used immunoSEQ multiplex PCR; TCRdb keeps in-frame clones, though not all of them. Among about 50,000 clones, approximately 86% were seen once, and the ten largest hold 15% to 20%. Sequenced input: peripheral blood. The source is a man aged 35 to 55 with acute or convalescent COVID-19.

The CDR3 region has the DNA TGTGCCAGCAGGCTGAGCTCCTATAATTCACCCCTCCACTTT. Protein: CASRLSSYNSPLHF. The chain employs TRBV6-5 and TRBJ1-6; D ambiguous. CDR1 is MNHEY and CDR2 is SVGAGI in the germline V gene. The germline V and J ends were trimmed by 6 bases and 0 bases, with 6 bases remaining between them. The CDR3 runs to 14 residues.

The chain has TRBV18 and TRBJ2-7, with TRBD2 matching 7 bases. With 8 bases clipped from V and 4 bases from J, the junction kept 11 bases outside the gene matches. This CDR3 comprises 14 residues. Germline CDR1 KGHSH, CDR2 LQKENI. CDR3 DNA: TGTGCCAGCCAAACGACTAGCCGCCCTTACGAGCAGTACTTC. Encoded protein: CASQTTSRPYEQYF.

The chain combines TRBV5-1 with TRBJ2-5; D is uncertain. The germline CDR1 and CDR2 sequences are SGHRS and YFSETQ. Trimming stripped 4 bases from V and 5 bases from J, with 6 bases between. The CDR3 loop spans 11 amino acids. The CDR3 DNA follows: TGCGCCAGCAGCCTCGCGGAGACCCAGTACTTC. Amino acid sequence: CASSLAETQYF.

This clone was seen a few times. The gene calls are TRBV28 and TRBJ2-7; D is perhaps TRBD2 (6 bases). Germline CDR1 MDHEN, CDR2 SYDVKM. The CDR3 is 15 residues long. With 4 bases removed from V and 3 bases from J, the gap between germline ends came to 16 bases. The CDR3 nucleotides are TGTGCCAGCAGTTCGCCTCTTGGTAGCGGCTACGAGCAGTACTTC. Protein sequence: CASSSPLGSGYEQYF. Filled out from reference TRBV28 and TRBJ2-7, the complete variable domain reads DVKVTQSSRYLVKRTGEKVFLECVQDMDHENMFWYRQDPGLGLRLIYFSYDVKMKEKGDIPEGYSVSREKKERFSLILESASTNQTSMYLCASSSPLGSGYEQYFGPGTRLTVT.

V is TRBV2 and J is TRBJ2-1; the match to TRBD1 covers 9 bases. The J segment lost 9 bases and the V segment lost 7 bases, leaving 13 bases of the junction unmatched. The germline V gene has CDR1 SNHLY and CDR2 FYNNEI. This CDR3 contains 15 residues. The chain's CDR3 is CASTTTGTGSAEQFF. CDR3 sequence (DNA): TGTGCCAGCACTACTACCGGGACAGGGTCGGCTGAGCAGTTCTTC.

CDR3 loop: CATSRGQGNEKLFF. The CDR3 nucleotides read TGTGCCACCAGCAGGGGACAGGGTAATGAAAAACTGTTTTTT. The chain combines TRBV15 with TRBJ1-4, with 9 nucleotides matching TRBD1. The CDR3 length is 14 residues. Germline assignment: CDR1 LNHNV and CDR2 YYDKDF (reference sequence). Trimming took 3 bases from V and 4 from J; bases not matched to a gene: 0.

The V and J genes are TRBV27 and TRBJ1-6; tentative D call: TRBD1 (6 bases). Germline-derived CDR1 and CDR2 are MNHEY and SMNVEV (reference sequence). There are 14 residues in the CDR3. V lost 5 bases, J lost 7 bases, and 12 bases lay in between. DNA of the CDR3: TGTGCCAGCAGTCCCAGGGGCTTAAATTCACCCCTCCACTTT. Protein product: CASSPRGLNSPLHF.

The chain has TRBV6-5 and TRBJ1-4; D is possibly TRBD1 (5 bases). The CDR3 covers 15 residues. CDR1 MNHEY and CDR2 SVGAGI come from the germline V gene. V was trimmed by 6 bases and J by 8 bases, leaving 19 bases between them. Here the CDR3 DNA reads TGTGCCAGCAGGCAAGGGGCAAGGGTGGTGGAAAAACTGTTTTTT. It translates to CASRQGARVVEKLFF.

The chain combines TRBV11-3 with TRBJ2-6; 8 nucleotides agree with TRBD1. Germline CDR1 SGHNT, CDR2 YENEEA. CDR3 size: 15 residues. V shed 5 bases and J 2 bases; nucleotides not matched to a gene: 2. The CDR3: CASSQQGAGANVLTF. The DNA for the CDR3 is TGTGCCAGCAGCCAACAGGGGGCTGGGGCCAACGTCCTGACTTTC.

Only a few counts were recorded for this clone. The gene calls are TRBV19 and TRBJ1-2, with 8 bases aligning to TRBD1. V was clipped by 7 bases and J by 6 bases; unmatched bases: 7. This CDR3 spans 13 amino acids. Germline-derived CDR1 and CDR2 are LNHDA and SQIVND (reference sequence). The CDR3, as DNA: TGTGCCAGTATCCCACGGACAGGGAATGGCTACACCTTC. Amino acid sequence: CASIPRTGNGYTF.

The J gene is TRBJ2-5, the V gene TRBV11-3; D is undetermined. The CDR3 has 13 amino acids. Trimming cost V 4 bases and J 2 bases, with 8 bases left between them. CDR1 is SGHNT, CDR2 YENEEA, per germline. The CDR3, as DNA: TGTGCCAGCAGCTCTTCCAGTCAAGAGACCCAGTACTTC. Residues: CASSSSSQETQYF.

The V and J genes are TRBV6-6 and TRBJ2-1; D not certain. With 7 bases removed from V and 9 bases from J, the gap between germline ends came to 7 bases. Per the germline V gene, CDR1 is MNHNY and CDR2 is SVGAGI (reference sequence). CDR3 length: 10 residues. The CDR3 DNA reads as TGTGCCAGCACGGGTAGTGAGCAGTTCTTC. It yields the protein CASTGSEQFF.

The chain recombines TRBV2 with TRBJ1-5; the match to TRBD1 covers 7 bases. The CDR3 runs to 18 residues. In germline, CDR1 is SNHLY, CDR2 FYNNEI. V trimming: 2 bases; J trimming: 5 bases; junction bases outside the gene matches: 15. The CDR3 here is CASSELVRGSLSYQPQHF. Here the CDR3 DNA reads TGTGCCAGCAGTGAATTAGTCAGGGGGTCTCTTTCTTATCAGCCCCAGCATTTT.

J is TRBJ1-1 and V is TRBV5-6, with 7 bases aligning to TRBD1. J gave up 3 bases and V 1 base, and 3 bases lay outside the gene matches. This CDR3 is built from 14 residues. Germline V CDR1 and CDR2: SGHDT, YYEEEE. CDR3 nucleotide sequence: TGTGCCAGCAGCTTGACCGACAGGGACACTGAAGCTTTCTTT. This sequence encodes CASSLTDRDTEAFF.

The chain uses TRBV5-1 and TRBJ2-3; 7 nucleotides line up with TRBD2. V lost 1 base and J lost 7; bases outside the gene matches: 9. This CDR3 is built from 15 residues. Germline V gives CDR1 SGHRS, CDR2 YFSETQ. The CDR3 sequence is CASSLLAGDVNTQYF. In DNA form, the CDR3 reads TGCGCCAGCAGCTTGCTCGCGGGAGATGTGAATACGCAGTATTTT.

V and J are TRBV28 and TRBJ2-3; weak D call: TRBD2 (6 bases). The V gene's germline CDR1 is MDHEN and CDR2 SYDVKM. CDR3 length: 16 residues. The V gene lost 3 bases and the J gene lost 4 bases, with 17 bases spanning the gap. The CDR3 DNA is TGTGCCAGCAGTTTTGGTGCGGGGTATTTATCAGATACGCAGTATTTT. As protein: CASSFGAGYLSDTQYF.

V and J are TRBV5-1 and TRBJ2-3, with TRBD2 matching over 11 bases. CDR1 SGHRS and CDR2 YFSETQ come from the germline V gene. The CDR3 has 16 amino acids. V shed 5 bases, J shed 3 bases, and the junction held 8 bases outside the gene matches. CDR3 sequence reads: CASRELAGGPTDTQYF. As DNA, the CDR3 is TGCGCCAGCAGAGAGCTAGCGGGAGGTCCGACAGATACGCAGTATTTT.

V gene TRBV24-1 combines with J gene TRBJ2-2; D possibly corresponds to TRBD2 (6 bases). V was shortened by 7 bases and J by 6 bases, with 17 bases between the two germline ends. The V gene's germline CDR1 is KGHDR and CDR2 SFDVKD. This CDR3 has 15 amino acids. CDR3 protein: CATSPFGGRSGELFF. The CDR3 DNA sequence: TGTGCCACCAGCCCGTTTGGGGGGAGGTCCGGGGAGCTGTTTTTT.